The TCR beta chain under discussion was sequenced for a study of blood T cells in healthy people across ages. Study findings and constraints: Donor CMV infection status was unknown, possibly confounding age-related changes in expanded clonotypes.

This clonotype is a singleton in its sample. The antigen remains undetermined. This CDR3 region has 17 residues. Germline V gene data show CDR1 as SGHAT and CDR2 as FQNNGV. Trimming shortened V by 5 bases and J by 2 bases, and 19 bases separated the two germline ends. Using a J-beta primer mix together with a sample-barcoded 5' primer, a second PCR was run for roughly 7 to 12 cycles. A single record per CDR3 protein comes from TCRdb applying MiXCR to the 5' RACE reads. The sample holds 1.5 million to 2 million distinct CDR3 sequences, about 49% seen once. V gene TRBV11-2 combines with J gene TRBJ2-1; D perhaps matches TRBD1 (6 bases). The source material was blood. The sequence was collected from a woman between 35 and 50 years old in good health. The CDR3, as DNA: TGTGCCAGCAGCGACGGGACAAGTCGATTTGCCTACAATGAGCAGTTCTTC. As protein: CASSDGTSRFAYNEQFF.